Each of the 32 T cell receptor beta chains below was sequenced from the same sample in a study of tumor-infiltrating lymphocytes in primary liver carcinoma. Priming with a constant-region primer yielded TCR beta cDNA from roughly 500 ng total RNA. A slightly modified ARM-PCR protocol with three nested multiplex PCR rounds produced these TCR beta libraries. Investigators reported that the first two PCR rounds, at 10 cycles each, used TRBV1-TRBV30 forward primers with a C-beta reverse primer. TCRdb fed the multiplex PCR reads into MiXCR, producing one record per CDR3 protein. The sample records hundreds of thousands of distinct CDR3 sequences, 65% being singletons. Blood RNA came from unsorted whole blood; germline DNA was also extracted. Sequencing was carried out using peripheral blood. The receptors were gathered from a man aged 40-49 years with primary liver carcinoma and hepatitis B virus infection.

A word on this clonotype: This may arise from a read error, as a much more abundant clone is one base away. The chain uses TRBV6-5 and TRBJ1-5, with D tentatively TRBD1 (5 bases). The V and J ends lost 2 bases and 5 bases respectively, with 13 bases between them. The CDR3 totals 15 residues. From germline, CDR1 is MNHEY and CDR2 SVGAGI. In nucleotides, the CDR3 is TGTGCCAGCAGTTACCACGGACATGGCGATCAGCCCCAGCATTTT. Translated, it gives CASSYHGHGDQPQHF.

This clonotype occurred a few times. A single base separates this from a much larger clone, so it may be a read error. The chain recombines TRBV5-5 with TRBJ2-7; D uncertain. The CDR3 contains 13 residues. Per the germline V gene, CDR1 is SGHKS and CDR2 is YYEKEE (reference sequence). The CDR3 here is CASSLGPPYGQYF. The CDR3 nucleotides are TGTGCCAGCAGCTTGGGGCCCCCCTACGGGCAGTACTTC.

This clonotype was detected only a few times. V usage is TRBV13 and J usage is TRBJ1-2, with a possible D match to TRBD1 (6 bases). The CDR3 length is 13 residues. CDR1 is PRHDT and CDR2 is FYEKMQ in the germline V gene (reference sequence). V lost 5 bases to trimming and J lost 3 bases, with 10 bases between them. The chain's CDR3 is CASSLGQHYGYTF. The DNA for the CDR3 is TGTGCCAGCAGCCTCGGACAGCACTATGGCTACACCTTC.

This chain joins TRBV4-1 and TRBJ2-1; D is unclear. Germline V gene data show CDR1 as MGHRA and CDR2 as YSYEKL. The V gene lost 3 bases and the J gene lost 1 base, with 13 bases spanning the gap. The length of the CDR3 is 16 residues. The CDR3 protein is CASSHLDVVSYNEQFF. CDR3 DNA: TGCGCCAGCAGCCACCTCGATGTGGTATCCTACAATGAGCAGTTCTTC.

As to this clonotype: The germline gene is not matched at one end of the junction; a read error may be the cause. The chain uses TRBV5-8 and TRBJ2-7; no clear D gene. Germline assignment: CDR1 SGHTS and CDR2 YDEGEE. CDR3 length: 12 residues. CDR3 nucleotide sequence: TGTGTCAGCAACTTACGGTCTCTGGAGCAGTACTTC. Its protein is CVSNLRSLEQYF.

This clonotype was counted a single time. A much larger clone is a single base away; this may be a read error. The V gene is TRBV11-2, the J gene TRBJ2-2; a possible D gene is TRBD2 (5 bases). The CDR3 runs 15 residues. The germline V gene encodes CDR1 SGHAT and CDR2 FQNNGV. The CDR3 spells CGSGWWEHDTGELFF. The CDR3 DNA reads as TGTGGCAGCGGCTGGTGGGAGCACGACACCGGGGAGCTGTTTTTT.

Concerning this clonotype: A much larger clone is a single base away; this may be a read error. The chain is built from TRBV6-1 and TRBJ1-4, with D perhaps matching TRBD1 (5 bases). This CDR3 spans 15 amino acids. With 6 bases removed from V and 0 bases from J, the gap between germline ends came to 11 bases. Germline CDR1 and CDR2: MNHNS and SASEGT. The CDR3 region is CASRKGRATNEKLFF. The CDR3, as DNA: TGTGCCAGCAGAAAGGGGAGGGCAACTAATGAAAAACTGTTTTTT.

Points on this clonotype: The junction does not match germline at one end; this may be a read error. The chain recombines TRBV5-4 with TRBJ2-7, with D possibly TRBD2 on 5 matching bases. The CDR3 runs to 14 residues. The germline V gene has CDR1 SGHNT and CDR2 YYREEE (reference sequence). Written as DNA, the CDR3 is TGTACCAGCAGCCGGAGAGAGGGTTCCTACGAGCAGTACTTC. It specifies CTSSRREGSYEQYF.

About this clonotype itself: A junction boundary mismatches the germline segment, possibly from a read error. The chain combines TRBV11-2 with TRBJ1-2; D gene uncertain. CDR1 and CDR2 (germline): SGHAT, FQNNGV. The CDR3 runs 12 residues. CDR3 nucleotide sequence: TGTGCCAACAGCTTCAGGAGGATCGGCTACACCTTC. This sequence encodes CANSFRRIGYTF.

The V call is TRBV28, the J call TRBJ2-7, with D possibly TRBD1 on 7 matching bases. Germline V gene sequence: CDR1 MDHEN, CDR2 SYDVKM. Trimming removed 8 bases at V and 7 bases at J, with 15 bases between. The CDR3 totals 12 residues. The CDR3 region has the DNA TGTGCCAGCGGGGGGACAGCTTATGAGCAGTACTTC. The encoded protein is CASGGTAYEQYF.

Comment on this clonotype: The junction shows a germline mismatch at one end, possibly a read error. The V and J genes are TRBV6-6 and TRBJ2-1; D is undetermined. Germline V gene data show CDR1 as MNHNY and CDR2 as SVGAGI (reference sequence). CDR3 length equals 14 residues. The DNA of the CDR3 is TGTGTCAGCACACCGGACCCGGCGACGTATGAGCAGTTCTTC. It translates to CVSTPDPATYEQFF.

On this clonotype: A much bigger clone sits one base away, suggesting this may be a read error. The chain carries TRBV6-1 and TRBJ2-5, with TRBD1 matching 7 bases. Germline V lookup: CDR1 MNHNS, CDR2 SASEGT. J was trimmed by 1 base and V by 4 bases; bases with no gene match: 9. This CDR3 comprises 16 residues. The CDR3 sequence: CASSVTAGQAQETQYF. CDR3 DNA sequence: TGTGCCAGCAGTGTGACGGCTGGACAGGCCCAAGAGACCCAGTACTTC.

The rearrangement joins TRBV6-1 to TRBJ2-5, with D tentatively TRBD2 (5 bases). V lost 7 bases to trimming and J lost 6 bases, with 24 bases between them. From germline, CDR1 is MNHNS and CDR2 SASEGT. This CDR3 has 16 amino acids. CDR3 in DNA: TGTGCCAGCACTACCGTAACGGGGTACTTAGAAAAGACCCAGTACTTC. This encodes CASTTVTGYLEKTQYF.

In this sample, this clonotype turned up many times. The chain has TRBV6-6 and TRBJ1-5; TRBD1 might be the D (6 bases). The germline V gene has CDR1 MNHNY and CDR2 SVGAGI (reference sequence). The CDR3 is 14 amino acids. V gave up 6 bases and J gave up 9 bases, with 18 bases separating them. CDR3 bases: TGTGCCAGCAGCTCCAATAGGGGGGGACGGCCCCAGCATTTT. This sequence encodes CASSSNRGGRPQHF.

This clonotype was observed many times. The genes are TRBV11-2 and TRBJ1-2; D remains unclear. The CDR3 has 14 residues. The V and J ends lost 6 bases and 4 bases respectively, with 15 bases between them. The germline V gene has CDR1 SGHAT and CDR2 FQNNGV. CDR3 loop: CASSPRVRSYGYTF. CDR3 DNA sequence: TGTGCCAGCAGTCCCCGGGTCCGGAGCTATGGCTACACCTTC.

Points on this clonotype: This may be a read error: a much more frequent sequence differs by one nucleotide. The chain recombines TRBV12-3 or TRBV12-4 with TRBJ1-2; the D gene is possibly TRBD1 (6 bases). V was shortened by 6 bases and J by 8 bases, with 19 bases between the two germline ends. The CDR3 is 14 amino acids. CDR3 in DNA: TGTGCCAGCAGACCCTTACAGGGAAGGATGGGCTACACCTTC. Translated, it gives CASRPLQGRMGYTF.

With regard to this clonotype: This may come from a read error, since a much larger clone is one base off. The CDR3 does not close with the conserved phenylalanine or tryptophan, likely indicating a read error. The rearrangement joins TRBV6-5 to TRBJ2-5, with a tentative D call TRBD2 (6 bases). Per germline, CDR1 MNHEY and CDR2 SVGAGI. V was cut by 2 bases and J by 5 bases, with 24 bases left in between. The CDR3 extends over 18 amino acids. The DNA of the CDR3 is TGTGCCAGCAGTTACCCAAAGGTCCGGGACTCGCGACGGGAGACCCAGTACATC. Its protein product is CASSYPKVRDSRRETQYI.

As to this clonotype: One base away lies a much larger clone, so this may be a sequencing read error. CDR3 nucleotide sequence: TGTGCCACCCCACGGGGGGATGTGGGTCAGCCCCAGCATTTT. Encoded protein: CATPRGDVGQPQHF. V is TRBV6-6 and J is TRBJ1-5; D may be TRBD1 (5 bases). CDR3 length equals 14 residues. With 10 bases removed from V and 6 bases from J, the gap between germline ends came to 19 bases. The germline gives CDR1 MNHNY, CDR2 SVGAGI (reference sequence).

Points on this clonotype: Relative to the germline gene, one junction end is altered; a read error may explain this. The J gene is TRBJ1-1, the V gene TRBV4-3; D is undetermined. This CDR3 has 15 residues. Germline V gene sequence: CDR1 LGHNA, CDR2 YSLEER. For the CDR3, the DNA is TGCGTCAGCAGCCAAGATCTAAACGGATGGACTGAAGCTTCCTTT. Residues: CVSSQDLNGWTEASF.

On this clonotype itself: Just one base apart from a much larger clone, this may be a read error. The chain employs TRBV6-2 or TRBV6-3 and TRBJ2-2; no firm D call. CDR1 is MNHEY, CDR2 SVGEGT, per germline. This CDR3 spans 15 amino acids. The chain's CDR3 is CVSSRQESLPGELFF. In DNA, the CDR3 is TGTGTCAGCAGTAGACAAGAGAGTCTACCCGGGGAGCTGTTTTTT.

This clonotype was seen only once. Possible read error: a much larger clone is one base away. The V gene is TRBV6-1, the J gene TRBJ2-2, with D perhaps matching TRBD2 (5 bases). This CDR3 comprises 13 residues. Looked up from germline, CDR1 is MNHNS and CDR2 is SASEGT. The CDR3 sequence is CAISDTNTGEPFF. The CDR3 DNA follows: TGTGCCATCTCCGACACGAACACCGGGGAGCCGTTTTTT.

The chain links TRBV20-1 to TRBJ2-7; maybe TRBD1 (6 bases). V was clipped by 0 bases and J by 5 bases, with 14 bases between them. Germline CDR1 reads DFQATT; CDR2 reads SNEGSKA (reference sequence). There are 14 residues in the CDR3. The CDR3 DNA sequence: TGCAGTGCTAGAGATTTCGTGAGGGGGAACGAGCAGTACTTC. As protein: CSARDFVRGNEQYF.

This clonotype was observed a handful of times. V and J are TRBV5-1 and TRBJ2-1; 7 bases match TRBD1. Trimming removed 2 bases from V and 4 bases from J; junction bases left unmatched: 6. Germline CDR1 is SGHRS and CDR2 is YFSETQ. CDR3 size: 15 residues. Here the CDR3 reads CASSLGGSQYNEQFF. The DNA of the CDR3 is TGCGCCAGCAGCTTAGGGGGCTCCCAGTACAATGAGCAGTTCTTC.

The chain carries TRBV7-9 and TRBJ1-4, with 8 bases matching TRBD1. Trimming removed 5 bases from V and 10 bases from J; junction bases left unmatched: 12. The CDR3 covers 15 residues. Germline-derived CDR1 and CDR2 are SEHNR and FQNEAQ (reference sequence). The CDR3 DNA reads as TGTGCCAGCAGCAACCGACAGGGGAGGGTTGGAAAACTGTTTTTT. This gives the protein CASSNRQGRVGKLFF.

This clonotype was counted ten times or more. The gene calls are TRBV6-1 and TRBJ2-7, with D perhaps matching TRBD2 (5 bases). The CDR3 covers 13 residues. The V and J ends lost 4 bases and 3 bases respectively, with 10 bases between them. The germline V gene encodes CDR1 MNHNS and CDR2 SASEGT. The CDR3 nucleotides read TGTGCCAGCAGTGCCGGACTTCTCTACGAGCAGTACTTC. It specifies CASSAGLLYEQYF.

This clonotype has just one count. This sequence may be a read error, since a much larger clone differs from it by one base. This rearrangement joins TRBV6-9 to TRBJ2-1; D is tentatively TRBD1 or TRBD2 (5 bases each). This CDR3 is built from 16 residues. Trimming removed 8 bases from V and 0 bases from J, with 17 bases in between. In germline, CDR1 is MNHGY, CDR2 SVAAGI. CDR3 DNA sequence: TGTGCCAGCGGCCCCGGGGCGCCCCGCTCCTACAATGAGCAGTTCTTC. It codes for CASGPGAPRSYNEQFF.

The rearrangement joins TRBV11-2 to TRBJ1-3; no clear D. Germline V gene data show CDR1 as SGHAT and CDR2 as FQNNGV. V was cut by 7 bases and J by 1 base, with 14 bases left in between. The CDR3 totals 15 residues. The CDR3: CASNWGVESGNTIYF. CDR3 coding DNA: TGTGCCAGCAACTGGGGAGTTGAGTCTGGAAACACCATATATTTT.

Concerning this clonotype itself: In this CDR3 the conserved last residue, phenylalanine or tryptophan, is missing, so a read error is likely. V is TRBV11-2 and J is TRBJ2-7; D not resolved. CDR1 and CDR2 (germline): SGHAT, FQNNGV. CDR3 size: 13 residues. Trimming shortened V by 5 bases and J by 6 bases, and 14 bases separated the two germline ends. The CDR3 loop is CASSQASLGEQYL. CDR3 in DNA: TGTGCCAGCAGCCAAGCCTCCCTAGGCGAGCAGTACCTC.

As regards this clonotype: A read error may be the cause here, since a much bigger clone is one base away. The gene calls are TRBV29-1 and TRBJ2-7; 7 bases line up with TRBD2. Germline CDR1 is SQVTM and CDR2 is ANQGSEA. With 8 bases clipped from V and 6 bases from J, the junction kept 10 bases outside the gene matches. The CDR3 totals 12 residues. The CDR3 loop is CSFIGGVGEQYF. The CDR3, as DNA: TGCAGCTTTATTGGGGGGGTGGGCGAGCAGTACTTC.

Comments on this clonotype: Sequence at one end of the junction differs from germline and may be a read error. This chain links TRBV5-5 with TRBJ2-1; possibly TRBD2 for D (6 bases). Germline V lookup: CDR1 SGHKS, CDR2 YYEKEE (reference sequence). The CDR3 is made up of 16 amino acids. CDR3 DNA: TGTGCCAACAGCGATATACCGGGAGCCCACGGGAATGAGCAGTTCTTC. Encoded protein: CANSDIPGAHGNEQFF.

The chain has TRBV6-5 and TRBJ1-6, with D possibly being TRBD1 (6 bases). The germline V gene has CDR1 MNHEY and CDR2 SVGAGI. This CDR3 contains 14 residues. The CDR3 DNA is TGTGCAGCAGCCAGAGACAGGATACAATCACCCCTCCACTTT. Its translation is CAAARDRIQSPLHF.

Points on this clonotype: The germline gene is not matched at one end of the junction; a read error may be the cause. The CDR3 sequence: CPSSITAGVADTQYF. In DNA, the CDR3 is TGTCCCAGCAGTATCACAGCGGGAGTAGCAGATACGCAGTATTTT. The chain joins TRBV12-3 or TRBV12-4 to TRBJ2-3, with 8 positions matching TRBD2. The CDR3 spans 15 residues.